This T cell receptor beta chain is from a study of T cell responses to AZD1222 COVID-19 vaccine. The V gene's germline CDR1 is SGHKS and CDR2 YYEKEE (reference sequence). CDR3 length equals 13 residues. With 4 bases removed from V and 4 bases from J, the gap between germline ends came to 11 bases. Pooled together were second doses at about 4 or about 12 weeks. Study observations and caveats: Just 5 or 6 AZD1222 recipients tested seropositive at baseline. When two AZD1222 doses had been given, Spike-specific TCR breadth and depth rose. Most donors were white British and more were female, and clonal diversity was possibly underestimated.

This table comes from immunoSEQ multiplex PCR, and its TCRdb copy is limited to in-frame clones, with some not included. Altogether approximately 80,000 clones are present, 90% being singletons, with the ten largest covering approximately 3.2%. About this clone itself: Its antigen is undetermined.

This receptor was identified in an adult who received the AZD1222 COVID-19 vaccine. The chain uses TRBV5-5 and TRBJ1-1; D uncertain. This specimen consisted of peripheral blood, obtained 28 days after the second AZD1222 dose. The CDR3 is CASSPALLTEAFF. The CDR3 nucleotides are TGTGCCAGCAGCCCTGCCTTACTCACTGAAGCTTTCTTT.